This passage covers 6 T cell receptor beta chains from one sample sequenced in a study of beta chain features in type 1 diabetes. Reverse transcribing all isolated RNA meant expressed TCRB transcripts were sequenced. TCRdb's copy holds only in-frame clones and misses some; the assay was immunoSEQ multiplex PCR. Here the sample spans 500,000 to 700,000 clones, roughly 16% being singletons. The material sequenced was naive CD4+ T cells from blood. The receptor set was obtained from a man between 18 and 29 years old in good health.

The chain has TRBV7-9 and TRBJ1-4, with D possibly TRBD1 on 6 matching bases. V lost 5 bases and J lost 2, with 12 bases in between. The germline V gene has CDR1 SEHNR and CDR2 FQNEAQ (reference sequence). This CDR3 has 15 residues. This chain's CDR3 is CASSLQGSTNEKLFF. In DNA form, the CDR3 reads TGTGCCAGCAGCCTACAGGGTTCGACTAATGAAAAACTGTTTTTT.

Concerning this clone itself: Other DNA sequences from this sample encode an identical CDR3 as well. The V call is TRBV5-4, the J call TRBJ2-3; D is possibly TRBD2 (6 bases). This CDR3 has 15 amino acids. Germline CDR1 SGHNT, CDR2 YYREEE (reference sequence). The V end lost 0 bases, the J end lost 0 bases, and 8 bases lay between the germline ends. The CDR3, as DNA: TGTGCCAGCAGCTTGGTGGGACTTAGCACAGATACGCAGTATTTT. Protein: CASSLVGLSTDTQYF.

This clone has more than one count but fewer than ten. The chain combines TRBV4-2 with TRBJ2-1, with 7 positions matching TRBD2. Germline lookup yields CDR1 LGHNA and CDR2 YNFKEQ. Unmatched junction bases numbered 5, after V lost 0 bases and J lost 3 bases. This CDR3 contains 16 residues. CDR3 loop: CASSQDRRGVYNEQFF. CDR3 coding DNA: TGTGCCAGCAGCCAAGATCGACGGGGGGTCTACAATGAGCAGTTCTTC.

V usage is TRBV27 and J usage is TRBJ1-1, with D possibly matching TRBD1 (6 bases). V dropped 1 base and J dropped 6 bases, with 15 bases sitting between them. Germline V gene data show CDR1 as MNHEY and CDR2 as SMNVEV (reference sequence). This CDR3 has 15 amino acids. The CDR3 region is CASSLFGVGAAEAFF. CDR3 bases: TGTGCCAGCAGTTTATTTGGTGTGGGGGCCGCTGAAGCTTTCTTT.

This clone was detected only a few times. The J gene is TRBJ2-5, the V gene TRBV9; 9 bases align to TRBD1. CDR3 length: 15 residues. Germline lookup yields CDR1 SGDLS and CDR2 YYNGEE. V was pared by 4 bases and J by 4 bases, with 8 bases of the junction left unmatched. CDR3 protein: CASSQVTGGGETQYF. CDR3 DNA sequence: TGTGCCAGCAGCCAAGTTACAGGGGGCGGAGAGACCCAGTACTTC.

This clone was seen more than once but under ten times. Distinct nucleotide sequences in the sample also encode this CDR3. This chain links TRBV6-5 with TRBJ2-7, with D perhaps assigned TRBD1 or TRBD2 (5 bases each). Trimming pared 2 bases from V and 6 bases from J, leaving 8 bases between. Germline V lookup: CDR1 MNHEY, CDR2 SVGAGI. The CDR3 is made up of 12 amino acids. The chain's CDR3 is CASSYLGGEQYF. Here the CDR3 DNA reads TGTGCCAGCAGTTACCTTGGGGGCGAGCAGTACTTC.